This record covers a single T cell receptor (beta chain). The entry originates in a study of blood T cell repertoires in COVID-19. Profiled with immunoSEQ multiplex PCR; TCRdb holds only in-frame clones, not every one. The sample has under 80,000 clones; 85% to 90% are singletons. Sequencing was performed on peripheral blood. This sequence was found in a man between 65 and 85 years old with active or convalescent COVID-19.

CDR3 sequence (DNA): TGTGCCTGGAGCCCAGGACAGGTCGAAAAACTGTTTTTT. Its translation: CAWSPGQVEKLFF. The chain uses TRBV30 and TRBJ1-4, with 7 bases that match TRBD1. The germline gives CDR1 GTSNPN, CDR2 SVGIG (reference sequence). J gave up 8 bases and V 3 bases, and 6 bases lay outside the gene matches. This CDR3 has 13 residues.